The 18 T cell receptor beta chains below come from one sample, sequenced in a study of T cell repertoires in cytomegalovirus infection. TCRdb recomputed calls from the reads with MiXCR, one row per CDR3 protein. The table records 630,000 or so distinct CDR3 sequences, 20% to 25% of them present only once. The specimen was CD8+ T cells from PBMCs. The origin of the receptors is a human donor in good health (CMV status not recorded). Some clones in this sample may be carry-over from other donors' samples.

The CDR3: CSVWYGDHEQYF. In nucleotides, the CDR3 is TGCAGCGTCTGGTACGGGGACCACGAGCAGTACTTC. The chain couples TRBV29-1 to TRBJ2-7; D may be TRBD1 or TRBD2 (5 bases each). The V gene lost 6 bases and the J gene lost 5 bases, with 14 bases spanning the gap. The germline CDR1 and CDR2 sequences are SQVTM and ANQGSEA. The CDR3 extends over 12 amino acids.

In this sample, this clonotype turned up many times. The rearrangement uses TRBV7-2 and TRBJ2-2; 9 positions match TRBD2. The CDR3 contains 19 residues. Germline assignment: CDR1 SGHTA and CDR2 FQGNSA. Losses at the gene ends were 4 bases for V and 3 bases for J; bases not matched to a gene: 15. The CDR3 bases are TGTGCCAGCAGCTACCTACCTGGGGGAGCGGGGGGATACACCGGGGAGCTGTTTTTT. It translates to CASSYLPGGAGGYTGELFF.

This clonotype was counted many times. The gene calls are TRBV10-3 and TRBJ1-2, with 7 bases that match TRBD1. This CDR3 contains 15 residues. J lost 2 bases, V lost 7 bases, and 10 bases had no gene match. Per germline, CDR1 ENHRY and CDR2 SYGVKD. CDR3 protein: CAITERTGVNYGYTF. The CDR3 DNA follows: TGTGCCATCACCGAGAGGACAGGAGTGAACTATGGCTACACCTTC.

The CDR3 spells CATRAGELFF. CDR3 sequence (DNA): TGTGCCACCCGCGCCGGGGAGCTGTTTTTT. The genes are TRBV7-8 and TRBJ2-2, with D unresolved. V lost 10 bases to trimming and J lost 6 bases, with 6 bases between them. CDR1 and CDR2 from the germline V gene are SGHVS and FQNEAQ. The CDR3 is made up of 10 amino acids.

The V gene is TRBV20-1, the J gene TRBJ2-1; the D is unclear. Germline-derived CDR1 and CDR2 are DFQATT and SNEGSKA (reference sequence). The V gene lost 3 bases and the J gene lost 7 bases, with 7 bases spanning the gap. The CDR3 contains 11 residues. DNA for the CDR3: TGCAGTGCTAGGGTGGGGAATGAGCAGTTCTTC. This translates into CSARVGNEQFF.

The chain couples TRBV27 to TRBJ1-2; perhaps TRBD1 as D (6 bases). This CDR3 comprises 17 residues. V lost 6 bases and J 6 bases, leaving 26 bases between the germline ends. CDR1 and CDR2 from the germline V gene are MNHEY and SMNVEV (reference sequence). CDR3 sequence reads: CASSPDSSRGILDGYTF. CDR3 nucleotide sequence: TGTGCCAGCAGCCCCGACAGTAGCAGGGGAATTTTGGATGGCTACACCTTC.

The rearrangement links TRBV6-1 to TRBJ2-5; 9 nucleotides agree with TRBD2. Losses at the gene ends were 5 bases for V and 5 bases for J; bases not matched to a gene: 6. The CDR3 runs 14 residues. Germline CDR1 and CDR2: MNHNS and SASEGT. The CDR3 loop reads CASSSAGGPETQYF. The CDR3 coding sequence is TGTGCCAGCAGTTCTGCGGGGGGGCCGGAGACCCAGTACTTC.

This clonotype was counted ten times or more. The J gene is TRBJ1-1, the V gene TRBV28; 10 bases are shared with TRBD1. CDR3 size: 13 residues. The trim removed 6 bases at V and 11 bases at J, leaving 9 bases unmatched. CDR1 and CDR2 from the germline V gene are MDHEN and SYDVKM. The CDR3: CASSGQGEGWAFF. In DNA, the CDR3 is TGTGCCAGCAGCGGACAGGGGGAAGGCTGGGCTTTCTTT.

Note on this clonotype: This clone may be a read error of a much larger clone one base away. DNA for the CDR3: TGTGTCAGCAGTCCAGATCCCGAATCCTACGAGCAGTACTTC. Its translation: CVSSPDPESYEQYF. The chain combines TRBV12-3 or TRBV12-4 with TRBJ2-7; D unresolved. The CDR3 is 14 amino acids.

The CDR3 nucleotides read TGTGCCAGCAGTTCCCAAACCTCGAGTCCCTCTGGCGACGAGCAGTACGTC. This sequence encodes CASSSQTSSPSGDEQYV. This chain connects TRBV6-6 to TRBJ2-7; D unclear. The CDR3 runs to 17 residues. Germline V gene sequence: CDR1 MNHNY, CDR2 SVGAGI (reference sequence). Trimming took off 4 bases at V and 5 bases at J, with 24 bases between the two ends.

This clonotype was seen repeatedly, ten times or more. The chain links TRBV11-2 to TRBJ2-3; 13 nucleotides agree with TRBD2. The CDR3 is 17 amino acids. The V gene's germline CDR1 is SGHAT and CDR2 FQNNGV. The junction had 7 bases not matched to a gene; V was cut back by 5 bases and J by 2 bases. As DNA, the CDR3 is TGTGCCAGCAGCGAAGGACTAGCGGGGGTAAACACAGATACGCAGTATTTT. Protein: CASSEGLAGVNTDTQYF.

Concerning this clonotype itself: A much larger clone lies one base from this, so it may be a read error. V gene TRBV19 combines with J gene TRBJ1-3; no reliable D call. CDR1 and CDR2 (germline): LNHDA, SQIVND (reference sequence). Trimming cost V 11 bases and J 0 bases, with 14 bases left between them. The CDR3 spans 14 residues. The CDR3 DNA is TGTGCCCGGTGGCTTACGCCCTCTGGAAACACCATATATTTT. It translates to CARWLTPSGNTIYF.

The chain links TRBV28 to TRBJ1-2, with D possibly matching TRBD1 (5 bases). Germline loops: CDR1 MDHEN, CDR2 SYDVKM. The V end was cut by 5 bases, the J end by 0 bases, with 13 bases between. This CDR3 region has 15 residues. The CDR3 region is CASSVTGVSNYGYTF. The CDR3 region has the DNA TGTGCCAGCAGTGTCACGGGGGTCTCTAACTATGGCTACACCTTC.

In nucleotides, the CDR3 is TGTGCCAGCAGCTCCCCCACAGGTCCTACCTACAATGAGCAGTTCTTC. It yields the protein CASSSPTGPTYNEQFF. The V call is TRBV7-9, the J call TRBJ2-1; possible D gene TRBD1, 5 bases. CDR1 and CDR2 (germline): SEHNR, FQNEAQ (reference sequence). The CDR3 totals 16 residues. Trimming pared 4 bases from V and 2 bases from J, leaving 15 bases between.

This clonotype was seen repeatedly, ten times or more. This sequence joins TRBV7-6 and TRBJ2-6; D is ambiguous. With 6 bases removed from V and 1 base from J, the gap between germline ends came to 1 base. The germline V gene encodes CDR1 SGHVS and CDR2 FNYEAQ. This CDR3 is 12 amino acids long. Written as DNA, the CDR3 is TGTGCCAGCAGGTCTGGGGCCAACGTCCTGACTTTC. As protein: CASRSGANVLTF.

The gene calls are TRBV6-5 and TRBJ1-2; weak D call: TRBD1 (5 bases). The CDR3 extends over 15 amino acids. Trimming pared 0 bases from V and 3 bases from J, leaving 11 bases between. Germline assignment: CDR1 MNHEY and CDR2 SVGAGI. CDR3 loop: CASSYSGDGDYGYTF. The CDR3 nucleotides read TGTGCCAGCAGTTACTCAGGGGACGGGGACTATGGCTACACCTTC.

This clonotype has just a few counts. This CDR3 is CAIRGGTAYGYTF. For the CDR3, the DNA is TGTGCCATCAGAGGGGGGACCGCCTATGGCTACACCTTC. V and J are TRBV10-3 and TRBJ1-2; possible D gene TRBD1, 6 bases. The CDR3 length is 13 residues. Trimming removed 6 bases from V and 4 bases from J, with 12 bases in between. Germline CDR1 ENHRY, CDR2 SYGVKD.

The chain carries TRBV2 and TRBJ1-1; D remains ambiguous. The CDR3 is made up of 12 amino acids. Germline V gene lookup returns CDR1 SNHLY and CDR2 FYNNEI. The ends were cut back, 7 bases at V and 5 bases at J, with 11 bases in the middle. This CDR3 is CASIRFRTEAFF. CDR3 coding DNA: TGTGCCAGCATTAGGTTCCGGACTGAAGCTTTCTTT.